One sample yielded the 27 T cell receptor beta chains listed below, sequenced in a study of blood T cells in healthy people across ages. Primers used in a second PCR of roughly 6 to 11 cycles were a sample-barcoded 5' primer and a J-beta primer mix. Each CDR3 protein gets one entry after TCRdb re-called the 5' RACE reads with MiXCR. This table has under 2,000,000 distinct CDR3 sequences, around half appearing once. Sequenced material: blood. These receptors all come from a middle-aged woman in good health.

V and J are TRBV20-1 and TRBJ2-1, with 11 bases lining up with TRBD2. Germline V gene sequence: CDR1 DFQATT, CDR2 SNEGSKA (reference sequence). This CDR3 comprises 16 residues. Trimming at V came to 0 bases and at J to 10 bases, leaving 11 bases not matched to a gene. The CDR3 DNA reads TGCAGTGCTAGAGACCTACTAGCGGGAGCAGCCCGGGAGCAGTTCTTC. It is translated as CSARDLLAGAAREQFF.

This clonotype has a handful of counts. The chain recombines TRBV27 with TRBJ2-3; 7 bases align to TRBD1. Germline CDR1 MNHEY, CDR2 SMNVEV (reference sequence). The CDR3 has 14 amino acids. With V trimmed by 6 bases and J by 2 bases, 5 bases remained unmatched. CDR3 protein: CASRSDRLTDTQYF. The CDR3, as DNA: TGTGCCAGCAGATCGGACAGGCTCACAGATACGCAGTATTTT.

This clonotype turned up a few times. This chain connects TRBV20-1 to TRBJ2-6, with TRBD1 matching 7 bases. The germline V gene has CDR1 DFQATT and CDR2 SNEGSKA (reference sequence). This CDR3 spans 16 amino acids. Germline trimming cut 2 bases from V and 1 base from J; bases unmatched to any gene: 5. The CDR3 loop reads CSARTGTASGANVLTF. DNA of the CDR3: TGCAGTGCTAGAACCGGGACAGCATCTGGGGCCAACGTCCTGACTTTC.

V and J are TRBV24-1 and TRBJ2-3, with unresolved D. There are 14 residues in the CDR3. CDR1 is KGHDR and CDR2 is SFDVKD in the germline V gene. V lost 3 bases and J lost 0, with 6 bases in between. CDR3 nucleotide sequence: TGTGCCACCAGTGATCACGTCAGCACAGATACGCAGTATTTT. This encodes CATSDHVSTDTQYF.

This chain links TRBV4-2 with TRBJ2-1; D is unresolved. Between the trimmed V and J ends, which lost 1 base and 0 bases, there was a span of 10 bases. This CDR3 is built from 16 residues. CDR1 and CDR2 (germline): LGHNA, YNFKEQ. This CDR3 is CASSQVPASSYNEQFF. The CDR3 region has the DNA TGTGCCAGCAGCCAAGTTCCGGCTAGCTCCTACAATGAGCAGTTCTTC.

The chain carries TRBV5-5 and TRBJ1-1; unclear D gene. V gave up 3 bases and J gave up 0 bases, with 15 bases separating them. This CDR3 contains 16 residues. Germline loops: CDR1 SGHKS, CDR2 YYEKEE (reference sequence). This CDR3 reads CASSSIGEGMNTEAFF. The CDR3 nucleotides read TGTGCCAGCAGCTCAATAGGCGAGGGCATGAACACTGAAGCTTTCTTT. Full variable domain (remainder filled in from reference TRBV5-5 and TRBJ1-1): DAGVTQSPTHLIKTRGQQVTLRCSPISGHKSVSWYQQVLGQGPQFIFQYYEKEERGRGNFPDRFSARQFPNYSSELNVNALLLGDSALYLCASSSIGEGMNTEAFFGQGTRLTVV.

This clonotype was counted between two and nine times. The chain links TRBV12-3 or TRBV12-4 to TRBJ1-2, with TRBD1 matching over 8 bases. The CDR3 sequence is 14 residues long. The V segment lost 0 bases and the J segment 8 bases; nucleotides outside the gene matches: 5. The DNA of the CDR3 is TGTGCCAGCAGTTTAGCGGTGACAGGGGTCGGCTACACCTTC. Translation: CASSLAVTGVGYTF.

In this sample, this clonotype turned up a few times. V and J are TRBV28 and TRBJ1-6; D perhaps matches TRBD1 (5 bases). This CDR3 spans 17 amino acids. Germline V gene lookup returns CDR1 MDHEN and CDR2 SYDVKM. V gave up 4 bases and J gave up 2 bases, with 15 bases separating them. CDR3 nucleotide sequence: TGTGCCAGCAGTTCTCTCTCCGGAGGGGCCTATAATTCACCCCTCCACTTT. It is translated as CASSSLSGGAYNSPLHF.

The rearrangement uses TRBV27 and TRBJ2-3, with a possible D match to TRBD2 (5 bases). CDR3 length: 15 amino acids. CDR1 is MNHEY, CDR2 SMNVEV, per germline (reference sequence). The V end was cut by 5 bases, the J end by 2 bases, with 14 bases between. CDR3 in amino acids: CASSVGLADTDTQYF. The CDR3 nucleotides are TGTGCCAGCAGTGTCGGGCTAGCCGACACAGATACGCAGTATTTT.

This sequence joins TRBV19 and TRBJ1-5; no firm D call. The CDR3 spans 14 residues. Trimming took 2 bases from V and 7 from J, leaving 12 bases between them. Germline CDR1 reads LNHDA; CDR2 reads SQIVND (reference sequence). CDR3: CASSILVSQQPQHF. The CDR3 nucleotides read TGTGCCAGTAGTATATTGGTCAGTCAACAGCCCCAGCATTTT.

This clonotype has just a few counts. The V and J genes are TRBV4-3 and TRBJ2-1; 8 nucleotides match TRBD1. Looked up from germline, CDR1 is LGHNA and CDR2 is YSLEER. J was trimmed by 2 bases and V by 0 bases; bases with no gene match: 3. The CDR3 contains 16 residues. DNA of the CDR3: TGCGCCAGCAGCCAAGACGGGACAGGAGCCTACAATGAGCAGTTCTTC. This gives the protein CASSQDGTGAYNEQFF.

This clonotype appeared a few times. The chain couples TRBV21-1 to TRBJ2-7; TRBD2, the table's D call, was not compared with the DNA. TRBV21-1 is marked as a pseudogene. The CDR3 totals 16 residues. The CDR3: CASSARIGRDLYEQYF. The CDR3 DNA is TGTGCCAGCAGCGCCCGGATCGGGAGGGATCTCTACGAGCAGTACTTC.

This clonotype has only a few counts. This rearrangement joins TRBV2 to TRBJ2-1; 13 bases are a match to TRBD2. CDR1 and CDR2 (germline): SNHLY, FYNNEI. The V segment lost 5 bases and the J segment 6 bases; nucleotides outside the gene matches: 7. The CDR3 consists of 16 residues. The CDR3 loop reads CASSIRTSGGANEQFF. In nucleotides, the CDR3 is TGTGCCAGCAGTATTCGTACTAGCGGGGGGGCCAATGAGCAGTTCTTC.

This rearrangement joins TRBV4-2 to TRBJ1-6; 9 bases align to TRBD1. CDR1 is LGHNA, CDR2 YNFKEQ, per germline. The CDR3 consists of 17 residues. Trimming removed 2 bases from V and 10 bases from J; junction bases left unmatched: 12. For the CDR3, the DNA is TGTGCCAGCAGCCAAACGGGACAGGGAGGTGGAACATCACCCCTCCACTTT. This translates into CASSQTGQGGGTSPLHF.

The chain joins TRBV5-1 to TRBJ2-7; D might be TRBD1 or TRBD2, each matching 6 bases. Germline CDR1 is SGHRS and CDR2 is YFSETQ. The CDR3 has 15 amino acids. V was clipped by 4 bases and J by 7 bases, with 21 bases between them. Written as DNA, the CDR3 is TGCGCCAGCAGCATCCCGGGGGCCGTGAACAATGAGCAGTACTTC. It yields the protein CASSIPGAVNNEQYF. Drawing the rest from reference TRBV5-1 and TRBJ2-7, the complete variable domain is KAGVTQTPRYLIKTRGQQVTLSCSPISGHRSVSWYQQTPGQGLQFLFEYFSETQRNKGNFPGRFSGRQFSNSRSEMNVSTLELGDSALYLCASSIPGAVNNEQYFGPGTRLTVT.

This clonotype has only a few counts. The chain links TRBV20-1 to TRBJ2-5, with 10 bases lining up with TRBD2. The CDR3 is 15 amino acids. The V segment lost 6 bases and the J segment 1 base; nucleotides outside the gene matches: 8. Germline V lookup: CDR1 DFQATT, CDR2 SNEGSKA (reference sequence). This chain's CDR3 is CSARASGGSQETQYF. CDR3 coding DNA: TGCAGTGCCAGGGCTAGCGGGGGATCCCAAGAGACCCAGTACTTC.

The V call is TRBV3-1, the J call TRBJ1-2, with 7 bases lining up with TRBD1. The germline gives CDR1 LGHDT, CDR2 YNNKEL (reference sequence). The CDR3 is 14 amino acids. V dropped 3 bases and J dropped 2; count of bases not matched to a gene: 3. The CDR3 here is CASSHLQGNYGYTF. CDR3 nucleotides: TGTGCCAGCAGCCACCTACAGGGGAACTATGGCTACACCTTC.

V and J are TRBV20-1 and TRBJ1-2; 7 bases fit TRBD1. Looked up from germline, CDR1 is DFQATT and CDR2 is SNEGSKA (reference sequence). The CDR3 runs to 15 residues. V lost 5 bases to trimming and J lost 4 bases; unmatched junction nucleotides: 13. The CDR3 loop reads CSAVIPSGQSYGYTF. CDR3 in DNA: TGCAGTGCTGTAATTCCCTCGGGACAGAGCTATGGCTACACCTTC.

The V call is TRBV20-1, the J call TRBJ2-5, with 7 nucleotides matching TRBD2. This CDR3 is 12 amino acids long. Looked up from germline, CDR1 is DFQATT and CDR2 is SNEGSKA (reference sequence). This CDR3 is CGGGTTVETQYF. The CDR3 DNA is TGCGGGGGGGGGACCACTGTGGAGACCCAGTACTTC.

This chain uses TRBV4-3 with TRBJ2-7; D may match TRBD1 or TRBD2 (5 bases each). Germline V gene lookup returns CDR1 LGHNA and CDR2 YSLEER. V shed 0 bases and J shed 5 bases, with 14 bases lying between them. This CDR3 has 15 residues. CDR3: CASSQDMGVGDEQYF. The CDR3 nucleotides read TGCGCCAGCAGCCAAGATATGGGTGTGGGGGACGAGCAGTACTTC.

The chain is built from TRBV7-2 and TRBJ1-6; D is unclear. Trimming left V 5 bases short and J 6 bases short, with 8 bases between. The CDR3 has 13 residues. Germline lookup yields CDR1 SGHTA and CDR2 FQGNSA. The CDR3 coding sequence is TGTGCCAGCAGCCCAAACCTTAATTCACCCCTCCACTTT. It specifies CASSPNLNSPLHF. Supplemented by reference TRBV7-2 and TRBJ1-6, the full variable domain reads GAGVSQSPSNKVTEKGKDVELRCDPISGHTALYWYRQSLGQGLEFLIYFQGNSAPDKSGLPSDRFSAERTGGSVSTLTIQRTQQEDSAVYLCASSPNLNSPLHFGNGTRLTVT.

This chain uses TRBV6-2 or TRBV6-3 with TRBJ1-2; weak D call: TRBD1 (6 bases). The CDR3 extends over 16 amino acids. Trimming took 2 bases from V and 4 from J, leaving 17 bases between them. Germline V gene data show CDR1 as MNHEY and CDR2 as SVGEGT. CDR3 in DNA: TGTGCCAGCAGTTACGCTCGCCCAGAGGGGGGCTATGGCTACACCTTC. Its translation: CASSYARPEGGYGYTF.

The chain recombines TRBV2 with TRBJ2-1; a possible D gene is TRBD2 (6 bases). The CDR3 runs to 13 residues. Trimming took 6 bases from V and 9 from J, leaving 15 bases between them. Germline V gene sequence: CDR1 SNHLY, CDR2 FYNNEI. CDR3 DNA: TGTGCCAGCAGCGAAAGTCGGGGGATTGAGCAGTTCTTC. Protein product: CASSESRGIEQFF.

The rearrangement links TRBV6-2 or TRBV6-3 to TRBJ2-5, with D perhaps TRBD2 (5 bases). The J call is doubtful: the DNA matches TRBJ2-7 better. This CDR3 contains 13 residues. Germline V CDR1 and CDR2: MNHEY, SVGEGT. CDR3 sequence: CASSQSGLPEQYF. The CDR3 region has the DNA TGTGCCAGCAGTCAGTCCGGACTTCCCGAGCAGTACTTC.

On this clonotype itself: A read error may produce the germline difference seen at one junction end. J is TRBJ2-3 and V is TRBV28; 9 nucleotides line up with TRBD1. This CDR3 is built from 14 residues. Germline CDR1 reads MDHEN; CDR2 reads SYDVKM. CDR3 residues: CASSGDRARDMQYF. In DNA, the CDR3 is TGTGCCAGCAGTGGGGACAGGGCAAGGGATATGCAGTATTTT.

A few counts support this clonotype. The chain links TRBV20-1 to TRBJ2-7; TRBD2 is a possible D gene (7 bases). Germline values: CDR1 DFQATT, CDR2 SNEGSKA (reference sequence). The V end lost 4 bases, the J end lost 10 bases, and 11 bases lay between the germline ends. The CDR3 has 10 residues. For the CDR3, the DNA is TGCAGTGCTACGGGGGGCCCCCAGTACTTC. Translated, it gives CSATGGPQYF.

The rearrangement joins TRBV5-1 to TRBJ2-3; D may be TRBD1 (6 bases). Between the trimmed V and J ends, which lost 4 bases and 6 bases, there was a span of 15 bases. Germline V gene lookup returns CDR1 SGHRS and CDR2 YFSETQ. This CDR3 comprises 14 residues. Here the CDR3 DNA reads TGCGCCAGCAGCCGTTCCGGGACACTTGATACGCAGTATTTT. It translates to CASSRSGTLDTQYF.